The 8 T cell receptor beta chains given below trace back to one sample, sequenced in a study of Tregs in tolerant kidney transplant recipients. The data were produced by immunoSEQ multiplex PCR, yet TCRdb's version contains in-frame clones alone and is incomplete. Counted here are more than 60,000 clones, approximately 85% occurring once; the ten biggest clones make up roughly 2%. The sample was Tregs from blood, taken before the transplant. These receptors were taken from a human donor who received a combined kidney and bone marrow transplant.

The genes are TRBV6-6 and TRBJ1-6; unclear D gene. The CDR3 is 14 residues long. V lost 10 bases to trimming and J lost 5 bases, with 15 bases between them. The germline CDR1 and CDR2 sequences are MNHNY and SVGAGI (reference sequence). For the CDR3, the DNA is TGTGCCATACGTACGGAGACTAATAATTCACCCCTCCACTTT. As protein: CAIRTETNNSPLHF.

This chain uses TRBV6-5 with TRBJ2-4, with 9 bases lining up with TRBD1. CDR1 and CDR2 (germline): MNHEY, SVGAGI. The CDR3 loop spans 15 amino acids. J was trimmed by 3 bases and V by 5 bases; bases with no gene match: 5. CDR3 sequence: CASSGQGMGKNIQYF. The CDR3 DNA reads as TGTGCCAGCAGTGGACAGGGGATGGGCAAAAACATTCAGTACTTC.

The CDR3 bases are TGTGCCGCCCACGGGGTTTTCGTGTCCGGGGAGCTGTTTTTT. Translated: CAAHGVFVSGELFF. The V gene is TRBV6-1, the J gene TRBJ2-2, with D possibly TRBD2 on 5 matching bases. Trimming took off 11 bases at V and 6 bases at J, with 19 bases between the two ends. This CDR3 is 14 amino acids long. Per the germline V gene, CDR1 is MNHNS and CDR2 is SASEGT.

This clone was picked up a small number of times. This rearrangement joins TRBV5-4 to TRBJ1-2; D gene unclear. CDR1 is SGHNT, CDR2 YYREEE, per germline (reference sequence). The V and J ends lost 4 bases and 2 bases respectively, with 9 bases between them. CDR3 size: 13 residues. For the CDR3, the DNA is TGTGCCAGCAGCGTCGGACTAAACTATGGCTACACCTTC. Amino acid sequence: CASSVGLNYGYTF.

This clone was counted between two and nine times. V and J are TRBV6-5 and TRBJ1-1; unclear D gene. The length of the CDR3 is 14 residues. V lost 0 bases, J lost 4 bases, and 9 bases lay in between. The germline gives CDR1 MNHEY, CDR2 SVGAGI. The CDR3 region is CASSYSGVVTEAFF. CDR3 sequence (DNA): TGTGCCAGCAGTTACTCGGGAGTGGTCACTGAAGCTTTCTTT.

The chain recombines TRBV19 with TRBJ2-3, with D possibly TRBD1 on 6 matching bases. V was cut by 6 bases and J by 6 bases, with 22 bases left in between. The CDR3 is 16 amino acids. Germline V gives CDR1 LNHDA, CDR2 SQIVND (reference sequence). The CDR3 sequence: CASSGSRGRGRDTQYF. Written as DNA, the CDR3 is TGTGCCAGTAGCGGATCCCGAGGCAGGGGCCGGGATACGCAGTATTTT. Drawing the rest from reference TRBV19 and TRBJ2-3, the complete variable domain is DGGITQSPKYLFRKEGQNVTLSCEQNLNHDAMYWYRQDPGQGLRLIYYSQIVNDFQKGDIAEGYSVSREKKESFPLTVTSAQKNPTAFYLCASSGSRGRGRDTQYFGPGTRLTVL.

This rearrangement joins TRBV27 to TRBJ2-7; 8 bases map to TRBD2. The V gene end was trimmed by 5 bases and the J gene end by 2 bases; junction bases not matched to a gene: 8. The CDR3 covers 15 residues. CDR1 MNHEY and CDR2 SMNVEV come from the germline V gene (reference sequence). The CDR3 reads CASSTRTSWTYEQYF. Written as DNA, the CDR3 is TGTGCCAGCAGTACCAGGACTAGCTGGACCTACGAGCAGTACTTC.

The chain employs TRBV28 and TRBJ2-1; 10 bases fit TRBD2. Germline loops: CDR1 MDHEN, CDR2 SYDVKM. Trimming at V came to 5 bases and at J to 3 bases, leaving 7 bases not matched to a gene. CDR3 length: 16 amino acids. This CDR3 reads CASSRRLAGSYNEQFF. The CDR3, as DNA: TGTGCCAGCAGTAGAAGACTAGCGGGCAGCTACAATGAGCAGTTCTTC. The full variable domain, completed using reference TRBV28 and TRBJ2-1, is DVKVTQSSRYLVKRTGEKVFLECVQDMDHENMFWYRQDPGLGLRLIYFSYDVKMKEKGDIPEGYSVSREKKERFSLILESASTNQTSMYLCASSRRLAGSYNEQFFGPGTRLTVL.